The present T cell receptor beta chain was sequenced within a study of neoadjuvant anti-PD-1 for oral cavity cancer. The wider study: Most patients had three to four biweekly doses of 3 mg/kg nivolumab before resection. Non-progressing patients received a fourth nivolumab dose near day 43, then surgery on days 50-56.

The sample's time point: after neoadjuvant nivolumab, at surgical resection. Stage II-IVA oral cavity squamous cell carcinoma was new and untreated by systemic or radiation therapy. The CDR3 totals 14 residues. Per the germline V gene, CDR1 is SGDLS and CDR2 is YYNGEE. V was cut by 0 bases and J by 3 bases, with 9 bases left in between. TCRdb keeps only in-frame clones here, not all; method: immunoSEQ multiplex PCR. This sample carries about 23,000 clones, about 27% of them seen once, and the ten largest clones take approximately 16%. The chain couples TRBV9 to TRBJ1-2, with D possibly matching TRBD1 (5 bases). The clonotype was recovered from a person aged 35-79 years with oral cavity squamous cell carcinoma. Material: tumor tissue, obtained after nivolumab (anti-PD-1) treatment. The DNA for the CDR3 is TGTGCCAGCAGCGTAGCAGGGTTGGACTATGGCTACACCTTC. Translation gives CASSVAGLDYGYTF.